The sequence of this T cell receptor beta chain was determined in a study of T cell clonality in common variable immunodeficiency. Findings of the study overall: Compared with controls, CVID subjects had fewer shared TCRbeta clones. Common variable immunodeficiency TCR beta sequences reportedly had fewer deletions and N-nucleotide insertions.

Germline CDR1 is SGHTA and CDR2 is FQGNSA. This CDR3 is 17 amino acids long. Losses at the gene ends were 0 bases for V and 4 bases for J; bases not matched to a gene: 8. CVID subjects were neither ill nor on immunomodulatory or immunosuppressive medication at sampling. To note about this clone: Its antigen is currently unknown. Sequencing ends 3 residues short of the CDR3 end; the germline J gene provides the rest.

Sequencing was performed with immunoSEQ multiplex PCR; in TCRdb, only in-frame clones are kept and a portion is missing. The specimen has 28,000 or so clones, none found just once. The sample was peripheral blood mononuclear cells. V is TRBV7-2 and J is TRBJ2-1; 8 nucleotides agree with TRBD1. The clonotype originates from a human donor with common variable immunodeficiency. The CDR3 reads CASSLAGQGGWYNEQFF. The CDR3 DNA, read in part, is TGTGCCAGCAGCTTAGCTGGACAGGGAGGTTGGTACAATGAG.